The 14 T cell receptor beta chains presented below share a single source sample, sequenced in a study of shared clonotypes between healthy human individuals. Naive CD8 populations comprised CD45RO-negative cells positively selected for CCR7, excluding terminally differentiated effector memory CD45RA+ cells. Clones were read by immunoSEQ multiplex PCR, and TCRdb kept only the in-frame ones, dropping some. In the table there are about 2 million clones, around 96% of which are singletons. The sample comprised naive CD8+ T cells sorted from blood. Receptor source: a man younger than 30 in good health.

The rearrangement links TRBV15 to TRBJ1-4; the D gene is possibly TRBD1 (5 bases). The V gene lost 4 bases and the J gene lost 14 bases, with 17 bases spanning the gap. The CDR3 has 13 residues. In germline, CDR1 is LNHNV, CDR2 YYDKDF (reference sequence). CDR3 residues: CATSTTLTGPLFF. The DNA of the CDR3 is TGTGCCACCAGCACCACCCTCACGGGACCCCTGTTTTTT.

The V call is TRBV18, the J call TRBJ1-1; D gene unclear. Trimming left V 6 bases short and J 4 bases short, with 12 bases between. Germline V gene lookup returns CDR1 KGHSH and CDR2 LQKENI. The CDR3 sequence is 13 residues long. The DNA of the CDR3 is TGTGCCAGCTCCCCCGTCATAGCCACTGAAGCTTTCTTT. Its protein product is CASSPVIATEAFF.

In its sample, this clone was seen a few times. The chain joins TRBV19 to TRBJ2-2; no reliable D call. The CDR3 is made up of 14 amino acids. The germline gives CDR1 LNHDA, CDR2 SQIVND (reference sequence). Trimming cost V 3 bases and J 0 bases, with 5 bases left between them. The CDR3 sequence is CASSIKANTGELFF. In DNA form, the CDR3 reads TGTGCCAGTAGTATCAAGGCGAACACCGGGGAGCTGTTTTTT.

The rearrangement uses TRBV11-3 and TRBJ2-2, with 7 positions matching TRBD1. V lost 0 bases, J lost 4 bases, and 5 bases stayed unmatched. The CDR3 runs to 16 residues. Germline values: CDR1 SGHNT, CDR2 YENEEA. The CDR3 reads CASSLDVTGVTGELFF. The DNA for the CDR3 is TGTGCCAGCAGCTTAGACGTCACAGGGGTCACCGGGGAGCTGTTTTTT.

About this clone itself: The same CDR3 also results from other DNA sequences found in this sample. This chain links TRBV28 with TRBJ1-5; D is undetermined. V dropped 1 base and J dropped 0 bases, with 7 bases sitting between them. This CDR3 has 15 residues. The germline gives CDR1 MDHEN, CDR2 SYDVKM. CDR3: CASSLSWDSNQPQHF. CDR3 in DNA: TGTGCCAGCAGTTTATCGTGGGATAGCAATCAGCCCCAGCATTTT.

V and J are TRBV6-1 and TRBJ2-1; 8 bases match TRBD1. CDR3 length: 13 residues. After removal of 6 bases from V and 4 bases from J, the junction contained 2 bases not matched to a gene. The germline V gene has CDR1 MNHNS and CDR2 SASEGT. The CDR3 DNA reads as TGTGCCAGCAGCGACAGGGGATACAATGAGCAGTTCTTC. Its protein is CASSDRGYNEQFF.

The chain combines TRBV5-1 with TRBJ2-3; 7 bases fit TRBD1. This CDR3 spans 17 amino acids. Germline V CDR1 and CDR2: SGHRS, YFSETQ. V trimming: 0 bases; J trimming: 3 bases; junction bases outside the gene matches: 10. The DNA for the CDR3 is TGCGCCAGCAGCTTGGCGTCCCGGGACAGACCGACAGATACGCAGTATTTT. Translation: CASSLASRDRPTDTQYF.

V gene TRBV4-3 combines with J gene TRBJ2-7, with D hard to call. Trimming took off 0 bases at V and 1 base at J, with 19 bases between the two ends. The CDR3 runs 18 residues. From germline, CDR1 is LGHNA and CDR2 YSLEER. CDR3 in amino acids: CASSQDPYTLGLSYEQYF. Here the CDR3 DNA reads TGCGCCAGCAGCCAAGATCCCTACACCCTGGGCTTGTCCTACGAGCAGTACTTC.

Of note for this clone: This specimen includes other DNA sequences encoding the same CDR3. J is TRBJ1-5 and V is TRBV5-6, with no clear D. Germline V lookup: CDR1 SGHDT, CDR2 YYEEEE. CDR3 length equals 15 residues. Trimming pared 0 bases from V and 0 bases from J, leaving 7 bases between. As DNA, the CDR3 is TGTGCCAGCAGCTTGGGGCAGACTAGCAATCAGCCCCAGCATTTT. Protein: CASSLGQTSNQPQHF.

This clone was observed a handful of times. The chain carries TRBV7-9 and TRBJ1-5; TRBD1 might be the D (5 bases). The germline V and J ends were trimmed by 8 bases and 6 bases, with 11 bases remaining between them. CDR3 length equals 12 residues. The germline V gene has CDR1 SEHNR and CDR2 FQNEAQ (reference sequence). The CDR3 spells CASGGASQPQHF. Here the CDR3 DNA reads TGTGCCAGCGGCGGGGCGTCTCAGCCCCAGCATTTT.

This clone was seen a single time. The V gene is TRBV5-6, the J gene TRBJ2-1; TRBD2 aligns across 8 bases. Unmatched junction bases numbered 18, after V lost 4 bases and J lost 6 bases. Germline lookup yields CDR1 SGHDT and CDR2 YYEEEE. The CDR3 covers 18 residues. DNA for the CDR3: TGTGCCAGCAGCCTGGACGGGGGCAGGCGGGAGGCCCTCAATGAGCAGTTCTTC. Translation gives CASSLDGGRREALNEQFF.

J is TRBJ2-2 and V is TRBV27, with D possibly called TRBD1 or TRBD2 (5 bases each). Germline V CDR1 and CDR2: MNHEY, SMNVEV (reference sequence). V lost 1 base, J lost 1 base, and 13 bases lay in between. The CDR3 length is 17 residues. CDR3: CASSLWTGTVNTGELFF. The CDR3 region has the DNA TGTGCCAGCAGTTTATGGACCGGGACGGTGAACACCGGGGAGCTGTTTTTT.

This chain connects TRBV28 to TRBJ1-5; D gene unclear. This CDR3 is built from 16 residues. Germline V lookup: CDR1 MDHEN, CDR2 SYDVKM. Trimming took off 5 bases at V and 3 bases at J, with 17 bases between the two ends. CDR3 region: CASSPPSGYLNQPQHF. In DNA, the CDR3 is TGTGCCAGCAGTCCTCCTAGCGGGTACCTCAATCAGCCCCAGCATTTT.

The chain links TRBV7-8 to TRBJ2-3; TRBD2 agrees at 10 bases. Germline V CDR1 and CDR2: SGHVS, FQNEAQ. V lost 1 base to trimming and J lost 6 bases; unmatched junction nucleotides: 10. The CDR3 covers 17 residues. The CDR3 reads CASSLGASGSRPDTQYF. The CDR3 bases are TGTGCCAGCAGCTTAGGGGCTAGCGGGAGTCGTCCGGATACGCAGTATTTT. The whole variable domain, remainder taken from reference TRBV7-8 and TRBJ2-3, is GAGVSQSPRYKVAKRGQDVALRCDPISGHVSLFWYQQALGQGPEFLTYFQNEAQLDKSGLPSDRFFAERPEGSVSTLKIQRTQQEDSAVYLCASSLGASGSRPDTQYFGPGTRLTVL.